This TCR beta chain is drawn from a study of T cells in Graves' hyperthyroidism and ophthalmopathy. Many counts were recorded for this clonotype. What was amplified from RNA transcripts were TCR beta CDR3 regions. First-round RT-PCR of the TCR CDR3 relied on the HTBI primer set. TCRdb used MiXCR to reprocess the multiplex PCR reads, holding one entry per CDR3 protein. The table records approximately 370,000 distinct CDR3 sequences, about 18% of them present only once. V was pared by 5 bases and J by 7 bases, with 7 bases of the junction left unmatched. The CDR3 runs 15 residues. Germline values: CDR1 SEHNR, CDR2 FQNEAQ (reference sequence). Patients having uncontrolled infection, another autoimmune disease, pregnancy or lactation were not included.

The sample comprised blood. The chain links TRBV7-9 to TRBJ1-6; TRBD1 agrees at 8 bases. This TCR was sampled from a woman in her 30s with Graves' hyperthyroidism that later progressed to Graves' ophthalmopathy. In nucleotides, the CDR3 is TGTGCCAGCAGCGTGGCCGGGACAGGCAATTCACCCCTCCACTTT. The encoded protein is CASSVAGTGNSPLHF.